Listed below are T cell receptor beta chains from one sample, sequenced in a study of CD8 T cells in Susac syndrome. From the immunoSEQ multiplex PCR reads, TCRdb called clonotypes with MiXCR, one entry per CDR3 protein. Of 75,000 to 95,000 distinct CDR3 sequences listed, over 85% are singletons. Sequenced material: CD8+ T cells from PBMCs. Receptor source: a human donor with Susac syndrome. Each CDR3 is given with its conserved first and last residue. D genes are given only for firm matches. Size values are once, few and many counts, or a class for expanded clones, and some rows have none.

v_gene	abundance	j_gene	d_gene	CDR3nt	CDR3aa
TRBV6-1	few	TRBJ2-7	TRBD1	TGTGCCAGCAGTCTCCGGGACAGCGGATTCCCAAACTTC	CASSLRDSGFPNF
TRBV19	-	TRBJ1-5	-	TGTGCCAGTAGTGGGAGCAATCAGCCCCAGCATTTT	CASSGSNQPQHF
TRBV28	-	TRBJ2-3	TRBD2	TGTGCCAGCAGTCCCTCGGTGGGCGGGAGTTTTTATACGCAGTATTTT	CASSPSVGGSFYTQYF
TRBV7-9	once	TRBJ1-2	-	TGTGCCAGCAGCCGGACAGCCAACTATGGCTACACCTTC	CASSRTANYGYTF
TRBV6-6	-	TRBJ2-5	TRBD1	TGTGCCAGCAGTTATTTCCGACAGGGGTACCAAGAGACCCAGTACTTC	CASSYFRQGYQETQYF
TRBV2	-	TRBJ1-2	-	TGTGCCAGCAGTGATGCGGGGAACTATGGCTACACCTTC	CASSDAGNYGYTF
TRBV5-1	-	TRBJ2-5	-	TGCGCCAGCAGCTTGGCCTGGGGTGGAGAGACCCAGTACTTC	CASSLAWGGETQYF
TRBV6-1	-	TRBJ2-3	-	TGTGCCAGCAGCCCGGACCTACCAAGCCGCACAGATACGCAGTATTTT	CASSPDLPSRTDTQYF
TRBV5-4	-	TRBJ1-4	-	TGTGCCAGCAGCCGGGGGCTAACAGGGGAAAAACTGTTTTTT	CASSRGLTGEKLFF
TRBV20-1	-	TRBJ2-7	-	TGCAGTGCTAGAGCCCAGTCCTACGAGCAGTACTTC	CSARAQSYEQYF
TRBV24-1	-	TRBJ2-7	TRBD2	TGTGCCACCTTACCCCGGTTGGCGATACCGGAAGCGGGGGTTGAGGAACTAACCTACGAGCAGTACTTC	CATLPRLAIPEAGVEELTYEQYF
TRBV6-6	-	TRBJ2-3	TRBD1	TGTGCCAGCGACCGGGACAGCTCTTACACAGATACGCAGTATTTT	CASDRDSSYTDTQYF
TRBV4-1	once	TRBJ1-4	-	TGCGCCAGCAGCCAAGAGGGGGCGAAGTCTTACGGACTGTTTTTT	CASSQEGAKSYGLFF
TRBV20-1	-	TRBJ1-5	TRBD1	TGCAGTGCTGCCGGGACAGGGGTCATAAATCAGCCCCAGCATTTT	CSAAGTGVINQPQHF
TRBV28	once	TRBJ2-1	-	TGTGCCAGCAGCCCAAATCAGGAGCAGTTCTTC	CASSPNQEQFF
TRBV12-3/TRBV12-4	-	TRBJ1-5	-	TGTGCCAGCAGTTCAGGTTCTCCAAATCAGCCCCAGCATTTT	CASSSGSPNQPQHF
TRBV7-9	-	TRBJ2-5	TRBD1	TGTGCCAGCAGCTTAGGGCACAGGGGCTCCCAAGAGACCCAGTACTTC	CASSLGHRGSQETQYF
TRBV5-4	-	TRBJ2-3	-	TGTGCCAGCAGCTTGGGAGGCTATCCAAACACAGATACGCAGTATTTT	CASSLGGYPNTDTQYF
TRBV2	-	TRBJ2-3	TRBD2	TGTGCCAGCCTTCCCGCGGGGGGCACAGATACGCAGTATTTT	CASLPAGGTDTQYF
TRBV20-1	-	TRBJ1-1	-	TGCAGTGCTAGAGGCGAAGAAGCTTTCTTT	CSARGEEAFF
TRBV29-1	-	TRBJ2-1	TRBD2	TGCAGCGTACCCGGACTAGTTCACCTCTACAATGAGCAGTTCTTC	CSVPGLVHLYNEQFF
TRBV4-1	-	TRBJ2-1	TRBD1	TGCGCCAGCAGCCAACCTCTCCGACAGGGTAGTAAGTTCTTC	CASSQPLRQGSKFF
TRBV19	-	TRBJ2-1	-	TGTGCCAGTAGTATCCGGGGGTGGGACAATGAGCAGTTCTTC	CASSIRGWDNEQFF
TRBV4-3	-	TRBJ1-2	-	TGCGCCAGCAGCCAAGCCCAAGGACAGCCACTTGGGAGCTACACCTTC	CASSQAQGQPLGSYTF
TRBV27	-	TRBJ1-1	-	TGTGCCAGCAGCCGTAGTCCAGGATTAAACACTGAAGCTTTCTTT	CASSRSPGLNTEAFF
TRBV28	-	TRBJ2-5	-	TGTGCCAGCAGACCTGGAGGTCTCCCTCGGGAGACCCAGTACTTC	CASRPGGLPRETQYF
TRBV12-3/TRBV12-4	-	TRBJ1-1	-	TGTGCCAGCACGGAGAGTGCCCATGAAGCTTTCTTT	CASTESAHEAFF
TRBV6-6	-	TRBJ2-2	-	TGTGCCTGTTGGAGGTCCGGGGAGCTGTTTTTT	CACWRSGELFF
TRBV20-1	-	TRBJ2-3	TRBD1	TGCAGTGCTTCCGGGACAGGGGGCCCAGATACGCAGTATTTT	CSASGTGGPDTQYF
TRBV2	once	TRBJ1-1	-	TGTGCCAGCAGTGAATATGGGAGCAACACTGAAGCTTTCTTT	CASSEYGSNTEAFF
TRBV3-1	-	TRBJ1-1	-	TGTGCCAGCAGCCCCCTGGGCCGGATTGGCACTGAAGCTTTCTTT	CASSPLGRIGTEAFF
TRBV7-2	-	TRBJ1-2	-	TGTGCCAGCAGCCCCGGATACTATGGCTACACCTTC	CASSPGYYGYTF
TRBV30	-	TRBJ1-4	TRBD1	TGTGCCTGGAGGGAACTGGACAGGGAGTATGAAAAACTGTTTTTT	CAWRELDREYEKLFF
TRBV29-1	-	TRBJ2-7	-	TGCAGCGTCGATTGGGGTAGCGAGAAAGGCACGTACGAGCAGTACTTC	CSVDWGSEKGTYEQYF
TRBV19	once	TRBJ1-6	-	TGTGCCACCAAACCCCGTAGCGATAATTCACCCCTCCACTTT	CATKPRSDNSPLHF
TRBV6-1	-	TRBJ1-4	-	TGTGCCAGCAGTGATACGGGCCGAGTGGGGGCTGAAAAACTGTTTTTT	CASSDTGRVGAEKLFF
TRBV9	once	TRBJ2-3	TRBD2	TGTGCCAGCAGCGTAGGACTAGCGGGGCTCACAGATACGCAGTATTTT	CASSVGLAGLTDTQYF
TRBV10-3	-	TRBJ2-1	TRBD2	TGTGCCATCAGTGAGACGGGACTAGCCAATTACAATGAGCAGTTCTTC	CAISETGLANYNEQFF
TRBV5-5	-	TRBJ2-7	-	TGTGCCAGCAGCTTGTTGGCAGGATCGGGAGAGCAGTACTTC	CASSLLAGSGEQYF
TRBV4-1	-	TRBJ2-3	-	TGCGCCAGCAGCATCGTAGCGGAAAACACAGATACGCAGTATTTT	CASSIVAENTDTQYF
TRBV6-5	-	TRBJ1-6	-	TGTGCCAGCAGTTACTCGCCACAGGTCATTGGTCTCCGGTCACCCCTCCACTTT	CASSYSPQVIGLRSPLHF
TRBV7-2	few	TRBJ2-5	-	TGTGCCAGCAGCTTACTCGAGACCCAGTACTTC	CASSLLETQYF
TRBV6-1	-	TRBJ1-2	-	TGTGCCAGCAGTGATATGGCGGCCGGGCATGGCTACACCTTC	CASSDMAAGHGYTF
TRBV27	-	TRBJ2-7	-	TGTGCCAGCAGTTTAATGGCAGGGGCCCCCTACGAGCAGTACTTC	CASSLMAGAPYEQYF
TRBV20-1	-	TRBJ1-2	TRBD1	TGCAGTGCTAGAGATAGACAGGGGTATGGCTACACCTTC	CSARDRQGYGYTF
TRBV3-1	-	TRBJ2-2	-	TGTGCCAGCAGCCAAGATCGAGGCGGTACTTACTCGAACACCGGGGAGCTGTTTTTT	CASSQDRGGTYSNTGELFF
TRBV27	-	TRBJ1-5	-	TGTGCCAGCAGTGGGGGACTGGGGGGTCAGCCCCAGCATTTT	CASSGGLGGQPQHF
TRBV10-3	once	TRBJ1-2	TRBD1	TGTGCCGTTGGGACAGGGGGTGAGGGCTACACCTTC	CAVGTGGEGYTF
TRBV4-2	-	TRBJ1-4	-	TGTGCCAGCAGCCAAGATAAGGGAGGAAAGCCAACTAATGAAAAACTGTTTTTT	CASSQDKGGKPTNEKLFF
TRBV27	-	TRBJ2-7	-	TGTGCCAGCAGTTTATCGTGGGGGGACGAGCAGTACTTC	CASSLSWGDEQYF
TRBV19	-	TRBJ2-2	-	TGTGCCAGTAGTAAGTGGACAGAGTTCACCGGGGAGCTGTTTTTT	CASSKWTEFTGELFF
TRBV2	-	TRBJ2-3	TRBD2	TGTGCCAGCAGTGCACTAGCGGGGGGCCCGCGAACGCAGTATTTT	CASSALAGGPRTQYF
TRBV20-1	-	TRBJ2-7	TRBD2	TGCAGTGCTTCGACCTACTATACTAGCGGCGAGCAGTACTTC	CSASTYYTSGEQYF
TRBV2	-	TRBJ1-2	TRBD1	TGTGCCAGCAGTGAGGGGACAGGCTATGGCTACACCTTC	CASSEGTGYGYTF
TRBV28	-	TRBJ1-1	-	TGTGCCAGCAGTTTAGTCAGCTGGCATAACACTGAAGCTTTCTTT	CASSLVSWHNTEAFF
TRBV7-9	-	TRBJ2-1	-	TGTGCCAGCAGCTTACAACGAGGGTCCTACAATGAGCAGTTCTTC	CASSLQRGSYNEQFF
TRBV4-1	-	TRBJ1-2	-	TGCGCCAGCAGCCAGGGGGCAGGGCTCTATGGCTACACCTTC	CASSQGAGLYGYTF